These 3 T cell receptor beta chains came from one sample sequenced in a study of monozygotic twins with inflammatory bowel disease. TCRdb derives one entry per CDR3 protein from the 5' RACE reads, leaving out DNA. The sample holds 350,000 to 500,000 distinct CDR3 sequences. The specimen was blood. These receptors all stem from a human donor with ulcerative colitis or Crohn's disease, or a healthy co-twin of an affected twin (not recorded which).

The chain recombines TRBV29-1 with TRBJ2-7; TCRdb indicates TRBD1, and absent DNA this call remains unverified. Germline V lookup: CDR1 SQVTM, CDR2 ANQGSEA. The length of the CDR3 is 11 residues. The CDR3 protein is CSVGTGTEQYF.

This chain connects TRBV19 to TRBJ1-2. Germline CDR1 is LNHDA and CDR2 is SQIVND (reference sequence). The CDR3 runs 12 residues. The CDR3 protein is CASSLMDGRYTF.

The gene calls are TRBV5-1 and TRBJ2-7. Germline CDR1 SGHRS, CDR2 YFSETQ. The CDR3 is 16 amino acids. This CDR3 reads CASSLGGSSNSYEQYF.